Below, 9 T cell receptor beta chains from the same sample are listed, as sequenced in a study of blood T cell repertoires in COVID-19 (dated by TCRdb to about 2020). Library method: the immunoSEQ multiplex PCR assay. TCRdb carries this immuneACCESS record with in-frame sequences only. Its versions omit some clonotypes, under half of them owing to an unresolved V gene in the studies checked, with the rest unexplained. In all, the sample holds hundreds of thousands of clones, and around 91% of those were seen once. The top ten clones comprise around 1.7% of the sample. Sequencing was performed on PBMCs or T cells enriched from blood (not recorded which). These receptors originate from a woman under 30 with acute COVID-19.

The chain combines TRBV4-3 with TRBJ2-2, with D tentatively TRBD2 (6 bases). Trimming removed 4 bases at V and 8 bases at J, with 20 bases between. In germline, CDR1 is LGHNA, CDR2 YSLEER. The CDR3 is 16 residues long. In nucleotides, the CDR3 is TGCGCCAGCAGCCCGGGGCGGGACTGGGGCTTGGGGGAGCTGTTTTTT. It codes for CASSPGRDWGLGELFF.

This chain uses TRBV2 with TRBJ2-5; TRBD1 aligns across 7 bases. The CDR3 loop spans 14 amino acids. Germline CDR1 is SNHLY and CDR2 is FYNNEI. V was pared by 6 bases and J by 3 bases, with 7 bases of the junction left unmatched. The DNA for the CDR3 is TGTGCCAGCAGGCCGGGACAGAGTAAAGAGACCCAGTACTTC. Amino acid sequence: CASRPGQSKETQYF.

The rearrangement joins TRBV10-1 to TRBJ2-1; possibly TRBD2 for D (5 bases). This CDR3 region has 14 residues. The germline V gene has CDR1 WNHNN and CDR2 SYGVQD (reference sequence). Deletions cut 4 bases from V and 6 bases from J, with 13 bases between. CDR3 nucleotides: TGCGCCAGCAGTGCTGGGAGTCCTTCCAATGAGCAGTTCTTC. It translates to CASSAGSPSNEQFF.

The chain links TRBV13 to TRBJ1-3, with D perhaps TRBD1 (6 bases). This CDR3 spans 14 amino acids. The germline V gene encodes CDR1 PRHDT and CDR2 FYEKMQ (reference sequence). The ends were cut back, 4 bases at V and 3 bases at J, with 10 bases in the middle. CDR3 in amino acids: CASSSDRIGNTIYF. The CDR3 bases are TGTGCCAGCAGCTCGGACAGAATTGGAAACACCATATATTTT.

The chain couples TRBV21-1 to TRBJ1-3; the DNA was not used to check the table's D call, TRBD1. TRBV21-1 is a documented pseudogene. The CDR3 loop spans 17 amino acids. CDR3 bases: TGTGCCAGCAGCAATGAGACAGGGAGAGCCCGCGGAAACACCATATATTTT. Protein sequence: CASSNETGRARGNTIYF.

The chain links TRBV28 to TRBJ2-3; D is possibly TRBD2 (5 bases). Germline lookup yields CDR1 MDHEN and CDR2 SYDVKM. The CDR3 spans 15 residues. Deletions cut 5 bases from V and 5 bases from J, with 17 bases between. CDR3 protein: CASSPRGRRGDTQYF. DNA of the CDR3: TGTGCCAGCAGTCCCCGCGGGCGCCGTGGAGATACGCAGTATTTT.

As concerns this clone: The sample has other DNA sequences that encode this CDR3 too. The genes are TRBV6-5 and TRBJ2-7; a weak D match, TRBD2 (7 bases). The CDR3 sequence is 14 residues long. Deletions cut 3 bases from V and 2 bases from J, with 11 bases between. Germline loops: CDR1 MNHEY, CDR2 SVGAGI. The chain's CDR3 is CASSYGRGAYEQYF. Here the CDR3 DNA reads TGTGCCAGCAGTTATGGGAGGGGGGCCTACGAGCAGTACTTC.

V is TRBV27 and J is TRBJ1-6; the D is unclear. The germline CDR1 and CDR2 sequences are MNHEY and SMNVEV (reference sequence). CDR3 length: 14 residues. Deletions cut 4 bases from V and 8 bases from J, with 12 bases between. The CDR3 sequence: CASSSAGGDSPLHF. CDR3 DNA sequence: TGTGCCAGCAGTTCGGCGGGTGGGGATTCACCCCTCCACTTT.

The genes are TRBV4-2 and TRBJ1-1, with 9 bases aligning to TRBD1. V lost 4 bases and J lost 4; bases outside the gene matches: 16. The length of the CDR3 is 18 residues. CDR1 is LGHNA, CDR2 YNFKEQ, per germline. The DNA of the CDR3 is TGTGCCAGCAGCCCAGGAGTTCGCGGGGACAGGGAGGTCACTGAAGCTTTCTTT. Residues: CASSPGVRGDREVTEAFF.